The clone carrying this TCR beta chain appeared a few times. Its antigen is still unknown. Germline CDR1 reads SNHLY; CDR2 reads FYNNEI. There are 14 residues in the CDR3. With V trimmed by 1 base and J by 7 bases, 5 bases remained unmatched. The source of the sample is a study of radiotherapy plus CTLA-4 blockade in lung cancer. Study-level results: Clones derived from tumor TCRs expanded in blood after radiotherapy plus ipilimumab.

Generated by immunoSEQ multiplex PCR, the TCRdb table keeps only in-frame clones and is missing some. In the table there are fewer than 140,000 clones, approximately 81% of which are singletons. The receptor was derived from a human donor with non-small cell lung cancer that progressed on radiotherapy plus ipilimumab. Some clones in this sample may be carry-over from other donors' samples. V usage is TRBV2 and J usage is TRBJ2-7, with TRBD2 matching over 9 bases. Sequencing was performed on peripheral blood, taken from a patient treated with radiotherapy plus ipilimumab. The CDR3, as DNA: TGTGCCAGCAGTGAAGGGCGGGGGGGCCGTGAGCAGTACTTC. Protein sequence: CASSEGRGGREQYF. Complete variable domain (other parts from reference TRBV2 and TRBJ2-7): EPEVTQTPSHQVTQMGQEVILRCVPISNHLYFYWYRQILGQKVEFLVSFYNNEISEKSEIFDDQFSVERPDGSNFTLKIRSTKLEDSAMYFCASSEGRGGREQYFGPGTRLTVT.